This record concerns one T cell receptor beta chain sequence. The antigen is not known. In germline, CDR1 is MDHEN, CDR2 SYDVKM. Germline trimming cut 7 bases from V and 3 bases from J; bases unmatched to any gene: 12. There are 16 residues in the CDR3. Measured with immunoSEQ multiplex PCR; TCRdb has only the in-frame clones, and not every one. Among roughly 29,000 clones listed, about 92% were seen once. This specimen belongs to a study of T cells in tuberculosis. Tuberculin skin test and IGRA determined adolescents' latent tuberculosis status at entry. The study's findings and limits: GMM-specific TCRs were nearer to active tuberculosis alpha repertoires, suggesting expansion. Classification accuracy was 75% to 90% (AUROC roughly 0.9) with the GMM-specific repertoire. Active tuberculosis patients had shorter CDR3-alpha; the beta difference was nonsignificant.

The TCR comes from a donor between 10 and 35 years old with latent tuberculosis or without tuberculosis infection. The chain has TRBV28 and TRBJ2-7; TRBD1 matches 10 bases. Sequences were obtained from PBMCs. CDR3 nucleotides: TGTGCCAGCACCCCGACGACGGACAGGGGGAGCTACGAGCAGTACTTC. Amino acid sequence: CASTPTTDRGSYEQYF.